Each of the 3 T cell receptor beta chains below was sequenced from the same sample in a study of control samples from healthy donors and cancer patients. Clones were read by immunoSEQ multiplex PCR, and TCRdb kept only the in-frame ones, dropping some. The repertoire includes some 150,000 clones, more than 85% of them detected once, and roughly 3.2% sits in the top ten. Specimen: blood. The receptors were sampled from a young man in good health.

This chain uses TRBV9 with TRBJ2-3; D might be TRBD1 (5 bases). The V gene's germline CDR1 is SGDLS and CDR2 YYNGEE. CDR3 length equals 16 residues. The V gene lost 6 bases and the J gene lost 0 bases, with 17 bases spanning the gap. CDR3 in DNA: TGTGCCAGCAACATAGGGGTAGCTACTAGCACAGATACGCAGTATTTT. Translated, it gives CASNIGVATSTDTQYF.

The gene calls are TRBV7-9 and TRBJ2-7, with D perhaps TRBD2 (6 bases). The CDR3 length is 13 residues. The V and J ends lost 5 bases and 5 bases respectively, with 13 bases between them. CDR1 SEHNR and CDR2 FQNEAQ come from the germline V gene (reference sequence). The CDR3 bases are TGTGCCAGCAGCCCCGGGACTTTGGACGAGCAGTACTTC. This gives the protein CASSPGTLDEQYF.

The CDR3, as DNA: TGCACCAGCAGCTTACCCGGGACAGGGAATGGTCAGCCCCAGCATTTT. Translation: CTSSLPGTGNGQPQHF. The chain uses TRBV1 and TRBJ1-5; TRBD1, as called in the table, went unchecked against the DNA. TRBV1 is described as a pseudogene. The CDR3 totals 16 residues.